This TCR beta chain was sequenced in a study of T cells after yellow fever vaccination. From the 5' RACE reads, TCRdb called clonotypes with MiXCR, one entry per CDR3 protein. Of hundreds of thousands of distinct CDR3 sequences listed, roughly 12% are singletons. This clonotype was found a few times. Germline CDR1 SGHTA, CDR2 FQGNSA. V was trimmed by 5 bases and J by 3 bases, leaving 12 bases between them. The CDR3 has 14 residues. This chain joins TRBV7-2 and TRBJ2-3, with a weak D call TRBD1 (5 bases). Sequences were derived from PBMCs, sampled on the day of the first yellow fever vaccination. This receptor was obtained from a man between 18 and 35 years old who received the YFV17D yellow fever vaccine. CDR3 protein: CASSRDSVTDTQYF. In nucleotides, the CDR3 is TGTGCCAGCAGCAGAGACAGTGTGACAGATACGCAGTATTTT.